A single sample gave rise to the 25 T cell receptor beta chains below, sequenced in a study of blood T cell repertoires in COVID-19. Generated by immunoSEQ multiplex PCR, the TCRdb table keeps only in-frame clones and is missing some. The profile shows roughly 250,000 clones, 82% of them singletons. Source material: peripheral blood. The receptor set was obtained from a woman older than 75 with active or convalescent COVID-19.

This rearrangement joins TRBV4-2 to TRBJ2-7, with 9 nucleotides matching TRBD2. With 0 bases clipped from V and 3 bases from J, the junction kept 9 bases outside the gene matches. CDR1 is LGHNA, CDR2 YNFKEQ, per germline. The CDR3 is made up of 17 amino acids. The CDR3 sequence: CASSQEGTGLAFYEQYF. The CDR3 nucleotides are TGTGCCAGCAGCCAAGAAGGGACGGGACTAGCCTTCTACGAGCAGTACTTC.

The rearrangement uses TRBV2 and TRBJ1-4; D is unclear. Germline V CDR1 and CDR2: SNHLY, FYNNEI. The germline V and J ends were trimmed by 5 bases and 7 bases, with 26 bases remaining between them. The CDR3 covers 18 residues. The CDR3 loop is CASSIDSFATRGSEKLFF. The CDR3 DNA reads TGTGCCAGCAGTATTGATAGCTTTGCAACTCGGGGTAGTGAAAAACTGTTTTTT.

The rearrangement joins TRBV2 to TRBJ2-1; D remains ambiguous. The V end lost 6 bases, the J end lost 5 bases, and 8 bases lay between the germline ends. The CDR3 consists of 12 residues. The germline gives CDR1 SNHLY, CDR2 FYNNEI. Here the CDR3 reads CASREQNNEQFF. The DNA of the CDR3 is TGTGCCAGCAGGGAGCAAAACAATGAGCAGTTCTTC.

The CDR3 spells CASRGGAGEKLFF. The CDR3 DNA reads as TGTGCCAGCAGGGGAGGGGCGGGAGAAAAACTGTTTTTT. The chain links TRBV2 to TRBJ1-4; D possibly corresponds to TRBD1 (5 bases). CDR1 and CDR2 (germline): SNHLY, FYNNEI. Deletions cut 6 bases from V and 8 bases from J, with 13 bases between. The CDR3 extends over 13 amino acids.

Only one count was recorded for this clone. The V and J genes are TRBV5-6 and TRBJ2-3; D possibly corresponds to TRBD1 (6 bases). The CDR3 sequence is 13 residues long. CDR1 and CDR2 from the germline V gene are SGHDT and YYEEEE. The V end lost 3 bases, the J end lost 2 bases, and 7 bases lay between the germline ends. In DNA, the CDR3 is TGTGCCAGCAGCTCAGGGGCCACAGATACGCAGTATTTT. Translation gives CASSSGATDTQYF. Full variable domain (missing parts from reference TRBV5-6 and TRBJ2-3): DAGVTQSPTHLIKTRGQQVTLRCSPKSGHDTVSWYQQALGQGPQFIFQYYEEEERQRGNFPDRFSGHQFPNYSSELNVNALLLGDSALYLCASSSGATDTQYFGPGTRLTVL.

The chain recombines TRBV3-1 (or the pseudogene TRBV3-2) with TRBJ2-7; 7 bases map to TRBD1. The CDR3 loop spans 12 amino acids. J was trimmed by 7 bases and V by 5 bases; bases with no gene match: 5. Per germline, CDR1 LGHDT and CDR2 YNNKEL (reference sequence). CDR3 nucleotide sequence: TGTGCCAGCAGCAGGGGGCTAGGGGAGCAGTACTTC. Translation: CASSRGLGEQYF.

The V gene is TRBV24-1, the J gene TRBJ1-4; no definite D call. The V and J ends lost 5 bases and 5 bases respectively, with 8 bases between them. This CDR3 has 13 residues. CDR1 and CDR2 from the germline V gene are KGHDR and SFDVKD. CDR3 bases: TGTGCCACCAGTGGGGGAGGAAATGAAAAACTGTTTTTT. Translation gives CATSGGGNEKLFF.

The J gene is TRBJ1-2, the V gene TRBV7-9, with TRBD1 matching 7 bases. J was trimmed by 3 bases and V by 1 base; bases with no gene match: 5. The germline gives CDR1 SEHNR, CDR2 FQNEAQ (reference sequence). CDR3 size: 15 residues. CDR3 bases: TGTGCCAGCAGCTTAGGGTCTGGACAGGACTATGGCTACACCTTC. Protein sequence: CASSLGSGQDYGYTF.

As DNA, the CDR3 is TGCGCCAGCAGCGAGCGGGAGGGCCTTTACGAGCAGTACTTC. Translated, it gives CASSEREGLYEQYF. The rearrangement uses TRBV5-1 and TRBJ2-7; 10 bases are a match to TRBD2. The CDR3 contains 14 residues. Trimming cost V 4 bases and J 4 bases; bases outside gene matches: 5. In germline, CDR1 is SGHRS, CDR2 YFSETQ. Variable domain in full (rest from reference TRBV5-1 and TRBJ2-7): KAGVTQTPRYLIKTRGQQVTLSCSPISGHRSVSWYQQTPGQGLQFLFEYFSETQRNKGNFPGRFSGRQFSNSRSEMNVSTLELGDSALYLCASSEREGLYEQYFGPGTRLTVT.

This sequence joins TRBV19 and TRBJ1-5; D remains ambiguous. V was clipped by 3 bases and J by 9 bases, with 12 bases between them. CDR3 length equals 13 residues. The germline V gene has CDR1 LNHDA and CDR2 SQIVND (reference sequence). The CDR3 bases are TGTGCCAGTAGTATGACGGGGTACGGGCCCCAGCATTTT. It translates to CASSMTGYGPQHF.

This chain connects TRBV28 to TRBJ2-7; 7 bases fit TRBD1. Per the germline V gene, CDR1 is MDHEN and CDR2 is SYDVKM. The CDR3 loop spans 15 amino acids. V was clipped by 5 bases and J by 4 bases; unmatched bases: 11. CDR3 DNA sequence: TGTGCCAGCAGTACACCGGGACAGAGGCGGTACGAGCAGTACTTC. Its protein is CASSTPGQRRYEQYF. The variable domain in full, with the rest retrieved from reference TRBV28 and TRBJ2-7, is DVKVTQSSRYLVKRTGEKVFLECVQDMDHENMFWYRQDPGLGLRLIYFSYDVKMKEKGDIPEGYSVSREKKERFSLILESASTNQTSMYLCASSTPGQRRYEQYFGPGTRLTVT.

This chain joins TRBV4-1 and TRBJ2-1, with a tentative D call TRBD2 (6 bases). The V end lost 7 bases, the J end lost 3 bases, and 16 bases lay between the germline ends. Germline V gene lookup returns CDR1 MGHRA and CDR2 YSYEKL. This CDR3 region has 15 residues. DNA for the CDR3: TGCGCCAGCACCGCATCCGGGGGAGGCTACAATGAGCAGTTCTTC. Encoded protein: CASTASGGGYNEQFF.

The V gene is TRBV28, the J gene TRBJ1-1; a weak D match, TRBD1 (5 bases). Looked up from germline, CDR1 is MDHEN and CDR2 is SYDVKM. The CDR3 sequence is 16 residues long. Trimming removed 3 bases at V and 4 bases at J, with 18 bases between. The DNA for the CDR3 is TGTGCCAGCAGTTTCGCCTCTGGGCGAAGGGGCACTGAAGCTTTCTTT. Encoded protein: CASSFASGRRGTEAFF.

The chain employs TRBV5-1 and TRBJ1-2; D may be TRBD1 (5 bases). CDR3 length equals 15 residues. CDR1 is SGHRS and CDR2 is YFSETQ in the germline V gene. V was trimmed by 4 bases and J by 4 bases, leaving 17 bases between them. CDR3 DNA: TGCGCCAGCAGCCCCCGTCAGGGAGGAGGCTATGGCTACACCTTC. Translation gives CASSPRQGGGYGYTF.

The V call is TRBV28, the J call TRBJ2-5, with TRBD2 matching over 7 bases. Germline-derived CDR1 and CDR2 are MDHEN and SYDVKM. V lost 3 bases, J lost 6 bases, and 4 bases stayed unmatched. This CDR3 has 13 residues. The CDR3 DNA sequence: TGTGCCAGCAGTTTTGCGGGAGAACAGACCCAGTACTTC. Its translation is CASSFAGEQTQYF.

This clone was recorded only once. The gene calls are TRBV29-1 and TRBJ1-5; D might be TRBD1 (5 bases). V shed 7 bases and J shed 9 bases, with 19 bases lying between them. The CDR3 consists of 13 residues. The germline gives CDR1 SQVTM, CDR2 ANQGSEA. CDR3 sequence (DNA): TGCAGCGCTGGGGAACAGTCCACAGGGCCCCAGCATTTT. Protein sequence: CSAGEQSTGPQHF.

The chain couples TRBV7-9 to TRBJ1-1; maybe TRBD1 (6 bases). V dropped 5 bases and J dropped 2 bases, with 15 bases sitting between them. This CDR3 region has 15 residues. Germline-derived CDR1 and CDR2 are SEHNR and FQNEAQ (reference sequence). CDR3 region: CASSLRGKTNTEAFF. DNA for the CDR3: TGTGCCAGCAGCCTAAGGGGGAAAACTAACACTGAAGCTTTCTTT.

CDR3 bases: TGTGCCAGCAGGTCCGGACAGGGGACGGCTGGGGCCAACGTCCTGACTTTC. It specifies CASRSGQGTAGANVLTF. The rearrangement uses TRBV28 and TRBJ2-6; 9 bases are a match to TRBD1. The CDR3 has 17 residues. Germline CDR1 MDHEN, CDR2 SYDVKM. Germline trimming cut 6 bases from V and 2 bases from J; bases unmatched to any gene: 8.

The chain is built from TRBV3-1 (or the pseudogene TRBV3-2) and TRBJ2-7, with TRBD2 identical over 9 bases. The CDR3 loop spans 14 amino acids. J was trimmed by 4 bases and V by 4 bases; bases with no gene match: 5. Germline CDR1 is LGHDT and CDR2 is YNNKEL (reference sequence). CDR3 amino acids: CASSLRAGGYEQYF. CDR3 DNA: TGTGCCAGCAGCCTAAGGGCGGGGGGGTACGAGCAGTACTTC.

CDR3 nucleotide sequence: TGTGCCAGTAGTATAGATTTTTATAAGGTTGGCGGGTACACTGAAGCTTTCTTT. Amino acids: CASSIDFYKVGGYTEAFF. This chain connects TRBV19 to TRBJ1-1, with unresolved D. The CDR3 spans 18 residues. Germline loops: CDR1 LNHDA, CDR2 SQIVND (reference sequence). Trimming left V 0 bases short and J 3 bases short, with 20 bases between.

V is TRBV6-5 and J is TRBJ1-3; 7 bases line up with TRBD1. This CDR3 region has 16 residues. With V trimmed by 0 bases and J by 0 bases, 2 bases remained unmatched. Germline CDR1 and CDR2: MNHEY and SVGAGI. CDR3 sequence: CASSYSRGRSGNTIYF. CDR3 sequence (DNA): TGTGCCAGCAGTTACTCGAGGGGGCGCTCTGGAAACACCATATATTTT.

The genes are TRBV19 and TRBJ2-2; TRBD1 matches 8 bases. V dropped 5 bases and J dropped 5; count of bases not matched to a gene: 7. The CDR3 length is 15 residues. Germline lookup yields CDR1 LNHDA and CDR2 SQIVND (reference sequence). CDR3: CASSQGAMGTGELFF. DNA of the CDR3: TGTGCCAGTAGTCAGGGGGCAATGGGTACCGGGGAGCTGTTTTTT.

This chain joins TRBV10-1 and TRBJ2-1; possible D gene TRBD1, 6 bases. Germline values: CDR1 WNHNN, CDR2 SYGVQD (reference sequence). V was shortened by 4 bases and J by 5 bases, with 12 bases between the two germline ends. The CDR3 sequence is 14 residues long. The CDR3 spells CASSAGTTDNEQFF. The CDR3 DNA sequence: TGCGCCAGCAGTGCCGGGACAACGGACAATGAGCAGTTCTTC.

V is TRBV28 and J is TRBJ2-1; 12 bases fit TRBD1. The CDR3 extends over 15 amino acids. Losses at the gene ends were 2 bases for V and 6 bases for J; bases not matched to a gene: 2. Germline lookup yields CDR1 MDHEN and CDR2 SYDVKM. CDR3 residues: CASSLVGQGANEQFF. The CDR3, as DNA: TGTGCCAGCAGTTTAGTGGGACAGGGGGCCAATGAGCAGTTCTTC.

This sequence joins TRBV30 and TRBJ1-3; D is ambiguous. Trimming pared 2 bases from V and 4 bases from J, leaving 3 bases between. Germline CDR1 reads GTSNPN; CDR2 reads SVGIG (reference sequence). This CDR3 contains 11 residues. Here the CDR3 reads CAWSSGNTIYF. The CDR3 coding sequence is TGTGCCTGGAGTAGCGGAAACACCATATATTTT.